This TCR beta chain was obtained from a study of cytomegalovirus exposure and HLA in healthy donors. On the study more broadly: Later, an analysis reported that the approximately 120 validation repertoires had used the same platform as the 666 first-cohort repertoires. Findings and caveats of the study: There were a few CMV-associated chains whose specificity for CMV antigens was confirmed in vitro.

This CDR3 is 14 amino acids long. V lost 8 bases to trimming and J lost 4 bases, with 15 bases between them. The germline V gene encodes CDR1 MDHEN and CDR2 SYDVKM. This table comes from immunoSEQ multiplex PCR, and its TCRdb copy is limited to in-frame clones, with some not included. The table has around 98,000 clones, around 85% seen once. About this clone itself: What it binds is not known.

The TCR sequence derives from a young woman in good health and CMV-seronegative. The gene calls are TRBV28 and TRBJ1-5; tentatively, D is TRBD1 (5 bases). The sequenced sample was PBMCs. As DNA, the CDR3 is TGTGCCAGCGGCGACAGACCGCTTAATCAGCCCCAGCATTTT. It encodes CASGDRPLNQPQHF.